Below, 29 T cell receptor beta chains from the same sample are listed, as sequenced in a study of beta chain features in type 1 diabetes. Since all of the isolated RNA was reverse transcribed, expressed TCRB transcripts were what got sequenced. Assay used: immunoSEQ multiplex PCR; TCRdb lists only in-frame clones, some missing. The sample lists under 350,000 clones, 7.5% to 9.5% seen once, with roughly 1% in the top ten. The source material was central memory CD4+ T cells from blood. The origin of the receptors is a woman between 18 and 29 years old in good health.

The chain joins TRBV7-2 to TRBJ2-3; the D gene is possibly TRBD1 (6 bases). The V and J ends lost 3 bases and 4 bases respectively, with 14 bases between them. Germline CDR1 reads SGHTA; CDR2 reads FQGNSA. CDR3 length: 15 amino acids. CDR3 loop: CASSFHVSGADTQYF. The CDR3 bases are TGTGCCAGCAGCTTTCACGTCTCAGGGGCAGATACGCAGTATTTT.

V usage is TRBV7-2 and J usage is TRBJ1-5; D unresolved. The CDR3 runs 14 residues. The V gene's germline CDR1 is SGHTA and CDR2 FQGNSA. The V gene lost 3 bases and the J gene lost 4 bases, with 10 bases spanning the gap. The CDR3 sequence is CASSFGGENQPQHF. CDR3 coding DNA: TGTGCCAGCAGCTTCGGTGGGGAGAATCAGCCCCAGCATTTT.

This clone was recorded a few times. The chain couples TRBV7-6 to TRBJ2-1; 15 bases fit TRBD2. The CDR3 extends over 20 amino acids. Germline V lookup: CDR1 SGHVS, CDR2 FNYEAQ. After removal of 5 bases from V and 0 bases from J, the junction contained 11 bases not matched to a gene. Written as DNA, the CDR3 is TGTGCCAGCAGCCCTAGGACTAGCGGGGGGGCCCAGAGCTCCTACAATGAGCAGTTCTTC. It encodes CASSPRTSGGAQSSYNEQFF.

The chain is built from TRBV7-6 and TRBJ1-4; D not certain. The ends were cut back, 2 bases at V and 8 bases at J, with 21 bases in the middle. The germline V gene encodes CDR1 SGHVS and CDR2 FNYEAQ. The CDR3 runs 17 residues. The CDR3 spells CASSLHGRGATIEKLFF. In DNA form, the CDR3 reads TGTGCCAGCAGCTTACACGGCCGGGGAGCCACGATCGAAAAACTGTTTTTT.

This clone has more than one count but fewer than ten. V and J are TRBV4-1 and TRBJ2-3; D is undetermined. Between the trimmed V and J ends, which lost 1 base and 3 bases, there was a span of 11 bases. Germline CDR1 is MGHRA and CDR2 is YSYEKL. The CDR3 has 15 amino acids. The CDR3 nucleotides are TGCGCCAGCAGCCAAGGGCCCATCGGGACAGATACGCAGTATTTT. This translates into CASSQGPIGTDTQYF.

As regards this clone: Compared with germline, one end of the junction differs, possibly owing to a read error. V usage is TRBV4-2 and J usage is TRBJ1-5; 7 bases are a match to TRBD1. CDR1 is LGHNA, CDR2 YNFKEQ, per germline. The CDR3 contains 16 residues. The chain's CDR3 is CASRQGIDRVNQPQHF. In DNA, the CDR3 is TGTGCCAGCAGGCAAGGGATAGACAGGGTCAATCAGCCCCAGCATTTT.

This clone was counted a few times. The chain combines TRBV19 with TRBJ1-5; D is uncertain. Germline loops: CDR1 LNHDA, CDR2 SQIVND (reference sequence). The length of the CDR3 is 13 residues. The germline V and J ends were trimmed by 4 bases and 0 bases, with 4 bases remaining between them. The CDR3 sequence: CASSRDSNQPQHF. In DNA form, the CDR3 reads TGTGCCAGTAGTAGAGATAGCAATCAGCCCCAGCATTTT.

The rearrangement joins TRBV15 to TRBJ2-2; TRBD2 matches 13 bases. V dropped 3 bases and J dropped 1; count of bases not matched to a gene: 8. This CDR3 has 19 residues. The germline CDR1 and CDR2 sequences are LNHNV and YYDKDF (reference sequence). The CDR3 here is CATSSPRLAGGLNTGELFF. The CDR3 region has the DNA TGTGCCACCAGCAGCCCCCGACTAGCGGGGGGCTTGAACACCGGGGAGCTGTTTTTT. Combining the CDR3 with reference TRBV15 and TRBJ2-2 gives the whole variable domain DAMVIQNPRYQVTQFGKPVTLSCSQTLNHNVMYWYQQKSSQAPKLLFHYYDKDFNNEADTPDNFQSRRPNTSFCFLDIRSPGLGDTAMYLCATSSPRLAGGLNTGELFFGEGSRLTVL.

This clone was observed a handful of times. This sequence joins TRBV27 and TRBJ2-3, with D perhaps being TRBD1 or TRBD2 (8 bases each). V was clipped by 3 bases and J by 8 bases, with 18 bases between them. CDR3 length: 15 residues. Per the germline V gene, CDR1 is MNHEY and CDR2 is SMNVEV (reference sequence). CDR3 bases: TGTGCCAGCAGTTTGGGTCAGGGGGCGGGGGGTACGCAGTATTTT. Translated, it gives CASSLGQGAGGTQYF.

This clone has only a few counts. The chain links TRBV20-1 to TRBJ2-3; no reliable D call. V gave up 1 base and J gave up 9 bases, with 5 bases separating them. CDR3 length: 10 residues. Germline CDR1 and CDR2: DFQATT and SNEGSKA (reference sequence). The DNA for the CDR3 is TGCAGTGCTAGAGTAGAGACGCAGTATTTT. The encoded protein is CSARVETQYF.

This chain uses TRBV29-1 with TRBJ2-1; TRBD1 matches at 7 bases. The trim removed 7 bases at V and 8 bases at J, leaving 11 bases unmatched. The CDR3 sequence is 13 residues long. Germline-derived CDR1 and CDR2 are SQVTM and ANQGSEA. The CDR3: CSGGDRVVHEQFF. DNA of the CDR3: TGCAGCGGAGGAGACAGGGTGGTGCATGAGCAGTTCTTC.

The sample holds a few counts of this clone. The rearrangement uses TRBV5-4 and TRBJ2-1; D is tentatively TRBD1 or TRBD2 (7 bases each). Germline V gene data show CDR1 as SGHNT and CDR2 as YYREEE (reference sequence). Trimming took off 1 base at V and 7 bases at J, with 18 bases between the two ends. CDR3 length equals 16 residues. CDR3 nucleotides: TGTGCCAGCAGCTTGTGGGTGGCAGGGGGGGTTAATGAGCAGTTCTTC. This encodes CASSLWVAGGVNEQFF.

The table lists this clone with a few counts. CDR3 coding DNA: TGTGCCAGCAGCCAAACAGGGCGGGCGTACTATGGCTACACCTTC. Amino acids: CASSQTGRAYYGYTF. The J gene is TRBJ1-2, the V gene TRBV14; tentatively, D is TRBD1 (6 bases). This CDR3 comprises 15 residues. Germline values: CDR1 SGHDN, CDR2 FVKESK. The germline V and J ends were trimmed by 2 bases and 3 bases, with 13 bases remaining between them.

This clone was seen a few times. At one end, the junction sequence differs from germline, possibly due to a read error. This chain connects TRBV2 to TRBJ1-1; D is undetermined. Germline V gene sequence: CDR1 SNHLY, CDR2 FYNNEI. The CDR3 consists of 13 residues. DNA for the CDR3: TGTGCCAGCAGTCAAGCCGGGGACACTGAAGCTTTCTTT. It translates to CASSQAGDTEAFF.

The chain is built from TRBV27 and TRBJ2-7; D is ambiguous. This CDR3 region has 13 residues. CDR1 is MNHEY and CDR2 is SMNVEV in the germline V gene (reference sequence). Trimming removed 5 bases from V and 7 bases from J, with 15 bases in between. CDR3 sequence reads: CASSPYSYGEQYF. The CDR3 nucleotides read TGTGCCAGCAGTCCTTACTCTTATGGGGAGCAGTACTTC.

The rearrangement uses TRBV7-2 and TRBJ1-3; TRBD1 agrees at 7 bases. Germline V gives CDR1 SGHTA, CDR2 FQGNSA. Trimming took 5 bases from V and 1 from J; bases not matched to a gene: 5. This CDR3 region has 15 residues. CDR3 nucleotides: TGTGCCAGCAGCCTTCGACAGGGTTCTGGAAACACCATATATTTT. As protein: CASSLRQGSGNTIYF. The whole variable domain, remainder taken from reference TRBV7-2 and TRBJ1-3, is GAGVSQSPSNKVTEKGKDVELRCDPISGHTALYWYRQSLGQGLEFLIYFQGNSAPDKSGLPSDRFSAERTGGSVSTLTIQRTQQEDSAVYLCASSLRQGSGNTIYFGEGSWLTVV.

This clone was observed at least ten times. Additional DNA sequences in this sample encode the identical CDR3. The chain uses TRBV4-3 and TRBJ1-4, with a tentative D call TRBD1 (5 bases). The CDR3 covers 17 residues. The V end lost 4 bases, the J end lost 2 bases, and 17 bases lay between the germline ends. Germline values: CDR1 LGHNA, CDR2 YSLEER. The CDR3 reads CASSPGAQGATNEKLFF. In DNA form, the CDR3 reads TGCGCCAGCAGCCCCGGGGCCCAAGGGGCGACTAATGAAAAACTGTTTTTT.

The genes are TRBV15 and TRBJ2-3, with a possible D match to TRBD2 (5 bases). The ends were cut back, 0 bases at V and 5 bases at J, with 12 bases in the middle. The CDR3 spans 15 residues. The germline V gene has CDR1 LNHNV and CDR2 YYDKDF (reference sequence). The CDR3 DNA follows: TGTGCCACCAGCAGAGAATACGGGATGGAAGATACGCAGTATTTT. Its protein is CATSREYGMEDTQYF.

This clone was observed many times. V is TRBV2 and J is TRBJ2-3; no clear D gene. The V end was cut by 4 bases, the J end by 6 bases, with 11 bases between. The CDR3 spans 13 residues. Germline-derived CDR1 and CDR2 are SNHLY and FYNNEI. This CDR3 is CASSGHPSDTQYF. In DNA form, the CDR3 reads TGTGCCAGCAGTGGGCACCCCTCGGATACGCAGTATTTT.

This clone has a count of ten or more. This chain joins TRBV28 and TRBJ1-2; 10 nucleotides align to TRBD1. The trim removed 7 bases at V and 3 bases at J, leaving 8 bases unmatched. From germline, CDR1 is MDHEN and CDR2 SYDVKM. CDR3 length equals 15 residues. The CDR3 is CASTSGGQGHYGYTF. DNA for the CDR3: TGTGCCAGCACGAGTGGGGGACAGGGGCACTATGGCTACACCTTC.

The chain combines TRBV18 with TRBJ2-2, with D tentatively TRBD1 (6 bases). Germline CDR1 reads KGHSH; CDR2 reads LQKENI. V was trimmed by 5 bases and J by 4 bases, leaving 11 bases between them. The CDR3 has 14 residues. CDR3 DNA sequence: TGTGCCAGCTCAAGCGGACAGACCACCGGGGAGCTGTTTTTT. Protein sequence: CASSSGQTTGELFF.

The rearrangement uses TRBV4-3 and TRBJ1-3; D possibly corresponds to TRBD1 (5 bases). The V gene lost 0 bases and the J gene lost 3 bases, with 12 bases spanning the gap. CDR1 LGHNA and CDR2 YSLEER come from the germline V gene. The CDR3 length is 16 residues. This chain's CDR3 is CASSQDRGSGGNTIYF. Here the CDR3 DNA reads TGCGCCAGCAGCCAAGATCGGGGGTCGGGTGGAAACACCATATATTTT.

This clone was counted at least ten times. The sample has other DNA sequences that encode this CDR3 too. The gene calls are TRBV27 and TRBJ1-2; D call uncertain. CDR3 length: 13 amino acids. Trimming shortened V by 5 bases and J by 2 bases, and 9 bases separated the two germline ends. Germline-derived CDR1 and CDR2 are MNHEY and SMNVEV (reference sequence). Here the CDR3 DNA reads TGTGCCAGCAGTCCCCAGCAGAACTATGGCTACACCTTC. It is translated as CASSPQQNYGYTF.

This clone was observed a handful of times. V usage is TRBV10-3 and J usage is TRBJ2-1, with D unresolved. The ends were cut back, 2 bases at V and 2 bases at J, with 10 bases in the middle. Germline CDR1 is ENHRY and CDR2 is SYGVKD. This CDR3 contains 15 residues. The CDR3, as DNA: TGTGCCATCAGTGAGGCAGCAGGCGCCTACAATGAGCAGTTCTTC. As protein: CAISEAAGAYNEQFF.

The chain recombines TRBV7-9 with TRBJ2-1; D is ambiguous. The V and J ends lost 4 bases and 6 bases respectively, with 7 bases between them. The CDR3 runs 12 residues. Germline CDR1 SEHNR, CDR2 FQNEAQ (reference sequence). The CDR3 here is CASSSPGNEQFF. The CDR3 DNA sequence: TGTGCCAGCAGCTCGCCAGGCAATGAGCAGTTCTTC.

The rearrangement links TRBV7-2 to TRBJ1-5; maybe TRBD1 (5 bases). This CDR3 has 13 amino acids. Germline V CDR1 and CDR2: SGHTA, FQGNSA. Trimming removed 5 bases from V and 6 bases from J, with 11 bases in between. CDR3 amino acids: CASSSRVSQPQHF. In nucleotides, the CDR3 is TGTGCCAGCAGCAGCAGGGTCAGTCAGCCCCAGCATTTT.

This clone was observed a handful of times. V gene TRBV14 combines with J gene TRBJ2-3; weak D call: TRBD1 (6 bases). V gave up 3 bases and J gave up 0 bases, with 19 bases separating them. Germline V gene sequence: CDR1 SGHDN, CDR2 FVKESK. The CDR3 is 18 residues long. The CDR3 DNA reads TGTGCCAGCAGCCACAAGATCGCCCAGGGGATTAGCACAGATACGCAGTATTTT. Residues: CASSHKIAQGISTDTQYF.

Comment on this clone: This is likely a read error, given that the CDR3 carries no conserved phenylalanine or tryptophan at its end. The gene calls are TRBV28 and TRBJ1-1, with D hard to call. Between the trimmed V and J ends, which lost 6 bases and 2 bases, there was a span of 16 bases. CDR3 length: 15 amino acids. Germline V CDR1 and CDR2: MDHEN, SYDVKM. In DNA form, the CDR3 reads TGTGCCAGCAGCCCGCCTATGATTCGCAACACTGAAGCTTTCTGT. This codes for CASSPPMIRNTEAFC.

The chain has TRBV19 and TRBJ2-7, with 8 bases that match TRBD2. The germline V gene has CDR1 LNHDA and CDR2 SQIVND (reference sequence). V gave up 6 bases and J gave up 5 bases; unmatched junction bases: 15. The CDR3 is 16 amino acids. The DNA for the CDR3 is TGTGCCAGTAGCCCCCTGGCGGGAGGCCGCCTAGACGAGCAGTACTTC. Its translation is CASSPLAGGRLDEQYF.